This T cell receptor (beta chain) was documented in a study of graft-versus-host responses after intestinal transplantation. This clone has only a few counts. The antigen remains unidentified. Only in-frame clones appear in the TCRdb table, and some are missing; sequencing was by immunoSEQ multiplex PCR. The repertoire includes over 55,000 clones, 84% of them detected once, and 0.39% sits in the top ten. The CDR3 is made up of 15 amino acids. The sample consisted of unstimulated CD4+ T cells sorted from spleen or lymph node cells, taken before transplant. The J gene is TRBJ2-1, the V gene TRBV21-1; whether TRBD2, the table's D call, matches the DNA was not checked. TRBV21-1 is recorded as a pseudogene. The TCR originated in a human donor who was the organ donor for an intestinal transplant. The CDR3 DNA reads TGTGCCAGCAGCAGGGGACTAGGCTCCTACAATGAGCAGTTCTTC. Translating gives CASSRGLGSYNEQFF.